The 15 T cell receptor beta chains below were found in one sample sequenced in a study of shared clonotypes between healthy human individuals. Clones were read by immunoSEQ multiplex PCR, and TCRdb kept only the in-frame ones, dropping some. The repertoire consists of about 2 million clones, with about 94% occurring once and the leading ten covering approximately 1%. Naive CD8 cells were CD45RO-negative, positively selected for CCR7, excluding terminally differentiated effector memory CD45RA+ cells. Sample: naive CD8+ T cells sorted from blood. All receptors come from a man aged 18-30 years in good health.

This rearrangement joins TRBV27 to TRBJ2-7, with TRBD1 as a possible D gene (5 bases). The germline gives CDR1 MNHEY, CDR2 SMNVEV (reference sequence). Trimming shortened V by 7 bases and J by 3 bases, and 19 bases separated the two germline ends. CDR3 length: 15 residues. CDR3 amino acids: CASKFAGKESYEQYF. CDR3 sequence (DNA): TGTGCCAGCAAGTTCGCAGGGAAGGAAAGCTACGAGCAGTACTTC.

The gene calls are TRBV4-1 and TRBJ2-1; 9 bases map to TRBD2. V shed 1 base, J shed 6 bases, and the junction held 7 bases outside the gene matches. This CDR3 comprises 16 residues. Per the germline V gene, CDR1 is MGHRA and CDR2 is YSYEKL. The CDR3 DNA reads as TGCGCCAGCAGCCAAGGAGGCGGGAGGGCTGGCAATGAGCAGTTCTTC. Translated, it gives CASSQGGGRAGNEQFF.

The chain links TRBV18 to TRBJ2-7; D might be TRBD1 (5 bases). This CDR3 spans 11 amino acids. The germline V gene has CDR1 KGHSH and CDR2 LQKENI. The ends were cut back, 4 bases at V and 5 bases at J, with 6 bases in the middle. CDR3 amino acids: CASSQGDEQYF. CDR3 DNA: TGTGCCAGCTCACAAGGGGACGAGCAGTACTTC.

This clone was seen only once. V gene TRBV29-1 combines with J gene TRBJ2-5, with TRBD2 matching over 9 bases. The CDR3 runs to 15 residues. CDR1 is SQVTM and CDR2 is ANQGSEA in the germline V gene. The trim removed 4 bases at V and 2 bases at J, leaving 8 bases unmatched. In DNA, the CDR3 is TGCAGCGTTGGCGGGGCTAGCGGGGCTCAAGAGACCCAGTACTTC. Translation: CSVGGASGAQETQYF.

This clone has only one observation. The CDR3 region is CASVFEASYNSPLHF. The CDR3 DNA follows: TGTGCCAGCGTATTTGAGGCGTCCTATAATTCACCCCTCCACTTT. The rearrangement uses TRBV28 and TRBJ1-6; unclear D gene. In germline, CDR1 is MDHEN, CDR2 SYDVKM. Trimming cost V 8 bases and J 1 base, with 12 bases left between them. There are 15 residues in the CDR3.

The rearrangement links TRBV10-3 to TRBJ1-2; perhaps TRBD1 as D (5 bases). This CDR3 spans 13 amino acids. V gave up 7 bases and J gave up 4 bases, with 13 bases separating them. CDR1 ENHRY and CDR2 SYGVKD come from the germline V gene. CDR3: CAITSRDLYGYTF. The CDR3 bases are TGTGCCATCACCTCCCGGGACCTCTATGGCTACACCTTC.

This clone was seen more than once but under ten times. The DNA for the CDR3 is TGCAGCGTGACTGAAGCTTTCTTT. It specifies CSVTEAFF. The chain has TRBV29-1 and TRBJ1-1, with no clear D. Deletions cut 6 bases from V and 5 bases from J, with 1 base between. The CDR3 contains 8 residues. Germline V gene lookup returns CDR1 SQVTM and CDR2 ANQGSEA.

The chain recombines TRBV6-5 with TRBJ2-1; 8 nucleotides match TRBD2. The V segment lost 5 bases and the J segment 7 bases; nucleotides outside the gene matches: 7. Germline loops: CDR1 MNHEY, CDR2 SVGAGI. The CDR3 has 14 residues. CDR3 DNA: TGTGCCAGCAGTAATAGCGGGGAGTATAATGAGCAGTTCTTC. This sequence encodes CASSNSGEYNEQFF.

Regarding this clone: The same CDR3 also results from other DNA sequences found in this sample. The rearrangement uses TRBV27 and TRBJ2-7; weak D call: TRBD2 (6 bases). The CDR3 consists of 11 residues. Germline assignment: CDR1 MNHEY and CDR2 SMNVEV (reference sequence). Trimming stripped 2 bases from V and 7 bases from J, with 6 bases between. The CDR3 nucleotides are TGTGCCAGCAGTTTAGGAGGGGAGCAGTACTTC. Residues: CASSLGGEQYF.

The chain couples TRBV11-2 to TRBJ1-2; D remains ambiguous. V dropped 1 base and J dropped 2 bases, with 5 bases sitting between them. This CDR3 has 13 amino acids. Germline-derived CDR1 and CDR2 are SGHAT and FQNNGV. CDR3 DNA sequence: TGTGCCAGCAGCTTAGCTGAGAACTATGGCTACACCTTC. Translation gives CASSLAENYGYTF.

The J gene is TRBJ1-5, the V gene TRBV30; TRBD1 might be the D (6 bases). There are 18 residues in the CDR3. Germline loops: CDR1 GTSNPN, CDR2 SVGIG (reference sequence). Between the trimmed V and J ends, which lost 3 bases and 0 bases, there was a span of 21 bases. This CDR3 is CAWRSGTRTTRSNQPQHF. CDR3 bases: TGTGCCTGGAGGTCCGGGACACGCACTACTCGTAGCAATCAGCCCCAGCATTTT.

This chain links TRBV10-1 with TRBJ2-1, with D uncertain. This CDR3 has 15 amino acids. Trimming left V 4 bases short and J 0 bases short, with 10 bases between. The germline V gene has CDR1 WNHNN and CDR2 SYGVQD (reference sequence). As DNA, the CDR3 is TGCGCCAGCAGTGCGCTAGTGAGCTCCTACAATGAGCAGTTCTTC. The encoded protein is CASSALVSSYNEQFF.

A single count supports this clone. The chain recombines TRBV15 with TRBJ2-6; D not certain. Deletions cut 6 bases from V and 4 bases from J, with 4 bases between. Looked up from germline, CDR1 is LNHNV and CDR2 is YYDKDF (reference sequence). The CDR3 has 12 residues. CDR3 in DNA: TGTGCCACCAGTGCCGGGGCCAACGTCCTGACTTTC. This encodes CATSAGANVLTF.

The chain uses TRBV6-5 and TRBJ2-2, with D perhaps assigned TRBD1 or TRBD2 (5 bases each). The germline V and J ends were trimmed by 7 bases and 6 bases, with 15 bases remaining between them. The CDR3 is 14 amino acids. CDR1 and CDR2 (germline): MNHEY, SVGAGI. Written as DNA, the CDR3 is TGTGCCAGCACCTGGGACCGATGGTCCGGGGAGCTGTTTTTT. It encodes CASTWDRWSGELFF.

This clone was found a few times. The chain recombines TRBV11-1 with TRBJ2-1; D gene uncertain. Trimming removed 1 base at V and 10 bases at J, with 8 bases between. Looked up from germline, CDR1 is SGHAT and CDR2 is FQDESV (reference sequence). The CDR3 extends over 12 amino acids. CDR3 DNA: TGTGCCAGCAGCTTAGGAGGTGGCGAGCAGTTCTTC. It codes for CASSLGGGEQFF.